One and the same sample provided the 25 T cell receptor beta chains below, sequenced in a study of blood T cell repertoires in COVID-19. Clones were read by immunoSEQ multiplex PCR, and TCRdb kept only the in-frame ones, dropping some. The repertoire consists of roughly 230,000 clones, with 85% occurring once and the leading ten covering under 7%. Sample: PBMCs or T cells enriched from blood (not recorded which). The source is a woman in her forties or fifties who had been exposed to COVID-19.

The chain links TRBV28 to TRBJ1-2; 9 bases line up with TRBD1. This CDR3 region has 17 residues. Germline-derived CDR1 and CDR2 are MDHEN and SYDVKM. J gave up 0 bases and V 2 bases, and 7 bases lay outside the gene matches. The CDR3 DNA follows: TGTGCCAGCAGTTTAGTAAGGGACAGGGAGCCTAACTATGGCTACACCTTC. Its protein is CASSLVRDREPNYGYTF.

The V call is TRBV5-5, the J call TRBJ1-1, with 7 bases identical to TRBD1. V was clipped by 3 bases and J by 4 bases; unmatched bases: 18. This CDR3 is built from 18 residues. From germline, CDR1 is SGHKS and CDR2 YYEKEE (reference sequence). The CDR3 bases are TGTGCCAGCAGCTCCGTGACCCGGACAGGAATCCTACGCACTGAAGCTTTCTTT. Translation: CASSSVTRTGILRTEAFF.

Details on this clone: The junction departs from germline at one end; a sequencing error may be responsible. The rearrangement joins TRBV19 to TRBJ1-1; D may be TRBD1 (6 bases). In germline, CDR1 is LNHDA, CDR2 SQIVND (reference sequence). This CDR3 is 13 amino acids long. The CDR3 sequence is CASSTGARTGAFF. In DNA, the CDR3 is TGTGCCAGTAGTACAGGGGCCCGGACTGGAGCTTTCTTT.

The chain is built from TRBV18 and TRBJ2-2; TRBD1 agrees at 7 bases. Germline lookup yields CDR1 KGHSH and CDR2 LQKENI. The CDR3 is 18 amino acids. Germline trimming cut 4 bases from V and 0 bases from J; bases unmatched to any gene: 11. The CDR3: CASSLKTDRSTNTGELFF. Here the CDR3 DNA reads TGTGCCAGCTCACTTAAGACGGACAGGTCAACGAACACCGGGGAGCTGTTTTTT. Full variable domain (rest looked up from reference TRBV18 and TRBJ2-2): NAGVMQNPRHLVRRRGQEARLRCSPMKGHSHVYWYRQLPEEGLKFMVYLQKENIIDESGMPKERFSAEFPKEGPSILRIQQVVRGDSAAYFCASSLKTDRSTNTGELFFGEGSRLTVL.

The sample holds one count of this clone. The rearrangement joins TRBV19 to TRBJ1-5; no clear D gene. Germline V lookup: CDR1 LNHDA, CDR2 SQIVND (reference sequence). This CDR3 is 16 amino acids long. Trimming left V 6 bases short and J 0 bases short, with 15 bases between. The DNA for the CDR3 is TGTGCCAGTAGCCGGACTCTGAGATTTAGCAATCAGCCCCAGCATTTT. This codes for CASSRTLRFSNQPQHF.

This clone was seen a few times. The J gene is TRBJ2-3, the V gene TRBV7-2; D remains unclear. Trimming stripped 3 bases from V and 0 bases from J, with 7 bases between. CDR1 is SGHTA and CDR2 is FQGNSA in the germline V gene. The CDR3 length is 14 residues. The CDR3 here is CASSFPQSTDTQYF. CDR3 DNA: TGTGCCAGCAGCTTCCCCCAGAGCACAGATACGCAGTATTTT.

In nucleotides, the CDR3 is TGTGCCACCAGTGATTTACAAGACTATGGCTACACCTTC. This encodes CATSDLQDYGYTF. This chain joins TRBV24-1 and TRBJ1-2; D is unresolved. Germline loops: CDR1 KGHDR, CDR2 SFDVKD. Trimming removed 1 base from V and 3 bases from J, with 5 bases in between. The length of the CDR3 is 13 residues.

The chain recombines TRBV7-2 with TRBJ1-2; the D gene is possibly TRBD1 (6 bases). V lost 2 bases, J lost 3 bases, and 13 bases lay in between. Germline V gene lookup returns CDR1 SGHTA and CDR2 FQGNSA. The CDR3 runs to 15 residues. Here the CDR3 reads CASSLWGGADYGYTF. The CDR3 DNA sequence: TGTGCCAGCAGCTTATGGGGGGGCGCGGACTATGGCTACACCTTC.

This clone showed up just once. This sequence joins TRBV28 and TRBJ1-5; D perhaps matches TRBD1 (5 bases). V was pared by 5 bases and J by 9 bases, with 17 bases between. CDR1 and CDR2 from the germline V gene are MDHEN and SYDVKM. CDR3 length: 14 residues. This CDR3 reads CASSGSGQVPPQHF. CDR3 nucleotides: TGTGCCAGCAGTGGGTCAGGGCAGGTACCGCCCCAGCATTTT.

This chain uses TRBV7-2 with TRBJ2-1, with no clear D. Germline V CDR1 and CDR2: SGHTA, FQGNSA. The CDR3 is 16 residues long. Trimming took 2 bases from V and 0 from J, leaving 11 bases between them. CDR3 bases: TGTGCCAGCAGCTTAAGTAGTGGCGGCTCCTACAATGAGCAGTTCTTC. Protein sequence: CASSLSSGGSYNEQFF.

The chain carries TRBV24-1 and TRBJ2-1; a weak D match, TRBD2 (5 bases). The CDR3 is made up of 12 amino acids. The germline V gene has CDR1 KGHDR and CDR2 SFDVKD. V lost 2 bases, J lost 9 bases, and 7 bases lay in between. The CDR3 reads CATSDWRSEQFF. For the CDR3, the DNA is TGTGCCACCAGTGATTGGAGGAGTGAGCAGTTCTTC.

The V call is TRBV11-1, the J call TRBJ1-6, with TRBD1 matching over 8 bases. Germline CDR1 is SGHAT and CDR2 is FQDESV (reference sequence). The trim removed 0 bases at V and 9 bases at J, leaving 4 bases unmatched. This CDR3 has 15 amino acids. The CDR3 DNA is TGTGCCAGCAGCTTAGCTGGACAGGGTGCTTCACCCCTCCACTTT. Its protein product is CASSLAGQGASPLHF.

The chain employs TRBV2 and TRBJ2-3; 11 bases map to TRBD2. V dropped 6 bases and J dropped 3; count of bases not matched to a gene: 8. CDR3 length: 16 residues. Germline lookup yields CDR1 SNHLY and CDR2 FYNNEI. CDR3 amino acids: CASSLIAGGVTDTQYF. The DNA of the CDR3 is TGTGCCAGCAGCCTTATAGCGGGGGGGGTTACAGATACGCAGTATTTT.

V is TRBV10-1 and J is TRBJ1-1, with D uncertain. Trimming took off 11 bases at V and 4 bases at J, with 20 bases between the two ends. Germline V gene sequence: CDR1 WNHNN, CDR2 SYGVQD (reference sequence). The CDR3 consists of 14 residues. The chain's CDR3 is CASASGRDPTEAFF. The CDR3, as DNA: TGCGCCTCAGCGTCGGGGAGAGACCCCACTGAAGCTTTCTTT.

The chain has TRBV7-9 and TRBJ1-4; tentatively, D is TRBD1 (6 bases). The CDR3 contains 15 residues. Per germline, CDR1 SEHNR and CDR2 FQNEAQ (reference sequence). V dropped 5 bases and J dropped 4 bases, with 14 bases sitting between them. CDR3 DNA: TGTGCCAGCAGCCCCGGACAGACTTATAATGAAAAACTGTTTTTT. Its translation: CASSPGQTYNEKLFF.

V and J are TRBV18 and TRBJ2-3; no clear D. Germline CDR1 is KGHSH and CDR2 is LQKENI. The V and J ends lost 2 bases and 1 base respectively, with 10 bases between them. The CDR3 is 15 residues long. The CDR3 reads CASSPNVQRTDTQYF. The CDR3, as DNA: TGTGCCAGCTCACCAAATGTACAGCGCACAGATACGCAGTATTTT.

The genes are TRBV21-1 and TRBJ2-7; TRBD2, the table's D call, was not compared with the DNA. TRBV21-1 is classified as a pseudogene. The CDR3 is made up of 15 amino acids. Written as DNA, the CDR3 is TGTGCCAGCAGCAAAGCGGAGGGGCCCACAGGAGAGCAGTACTTC. It yields the protein CASSKAEGPTGEQYF.

The chain recombines TRBV4-3 with TRBJ2-2, with 8 bases aligning to TRBD1. The junction had 9 bases not matched to a gene; V was cut back by 4 bases and J by 5 bases. CDR3 length: 16 residues. Looked up from germline, CDR1 is LGHNA and CDR2 is YSLEER. CDR3 amino acids: CASSPRTGKMTGELFF. The CDR3 region has the DNA TGCGCCAGCAGCCCCAGGACAGGGAAAATGACCGGGGAGCTGTTTTTT.

This clone was picked up a small number of times. The chain links TRBV6-2 or TRBV6-3 to TRBJ2-3; tentative D call: TRBD2 (5 bases). Trimming shortened V by 2 bases and J by 6 bases, and 12 bases separated the two germline ends. The CDR3 consists of 14 residues. Germline V gene sequence: CDR1 MNHEY, CDR2 SVGEGT. The CDR3 coding sequence is TGTGCCAGCAGTTACCGCGGGTGGAAGGATACGCAGTATTTT. The encoded protein is CASSYRGWKDTQYF.

The V and J genes are TRBV5-1 and TRBJ1-2, with a possible D match to TRBD1 (5 bases). The CDR3 consists of 13 residues. Per the germline V gene, CDR1 is SGHRS and CDR2 is YFSETQ. Trimming took 4 bases from V and 4 from J, leaving 11 bases between them. The CDR3 DNA reads as TGCGCCAGCAGCCCGGGAGGGACCTATGGCTACACCTTC. Translated: CASSPGGTYGYTF. Using reference TRBV5-1 and TRBJ1-2 for the parts outside the CDR3, the full variable domain is KAGVTQTPRYLIKTRGQQVTLSCSPISGHRSVSWYQQTPGQGLQFLFEYFSETQRNKGNFPGRFSGRQFSNSRSEMNVSTLELGDSALYLCASSPGGTYGYTFGSGTRLTVV.

The V call is TRBV7-9, the J call TRBJ1-1; 8 bases are a match to TRBD1. CDR1 and CDR2 (germline): SEHNR, FQNEAQ (reference sequence). With 5 bases clipped from V and 0 bases from J, the junction kept 5 bases outside the gene matches. The CDR3 covers 15 residues. The chain's CDR3 is CASSLVGQVNTEAFF. As DNA, the CDR3 is TGTGCCAGCAGCCTAGTGGGACAGGTGAACACTGAAGCTTTCTTT. Using reference TRBV7-9 and TRBJ1-1 for the parts outside the CDR3, the full variable domain is DTGVSQNPRHKITKRGQNVTFRCDPISEHNRLYWYRQTLGQGPEFLTYFQNEAQLEKSRLLSDRFSAERPKGSFSTLEIQRTEQGDSAMYLCASSLVGQVNTEAFFGQGTRLTVV.

V is TRBV10-3 and J is TRBJ2-1; 10 nucleotides line up with TRBD1. The CDR3 loop spans 17 amino acids. Germline CDR1 ENHRY, CDR2 SYGVKD. The V gene end was trimmed by 6 bases and the J gene end by 1 base; junction bases not matched to a gene: 9. Here the CDR3 reads CAISARTGGWSYNEQFF. The CDR3 region has the DNA TGTGCCATCAGCGCAAGGACAGGGGGTTGGTCCTACAATGAGCAGTTCTTC.

V is TRBV7-2 and J is TRBJ2-4; 8 bases map to TRBD1. The CDR3 extends over 15 amino acids. In germline, CDR1 is SGHTA, CDR2 FQGNSA. Trimming removed 5 bases from V and 7 bases from J; junction bases left unmatched: 10. This CDR3 reads CASSLQSTGVNIQYF. The CDR3 DNA is TGTGCCAGCAGCCTTCAATCGACAGGGGTGAACATTCAGTACTTC.

This chain uses TRBV7-9 with TRBJ1-1; weak D call: TRBD1 (5 bases). CDR3 length: 13 residues. The V gene lost 3 bases and the J gene lost 4 bases, with 9 bases spanning the gap. The V gene's germline CDR1 is SEHNR and CDR2 FQNEAQ (reference sequence). CDR3 loop: CASSLTGGTEAFF. Here the CDR3 DNA reads TGTGCCAGCAGCTTGACGGGGGGCACTGAAGCTTTCTTT.

The chain uses TRBV15 and TRBJ1-6, with TRBD1 matching 9 bases. CDR3 length equals 15 residues. V trimming: 0 bases; J trimming: 13 bases; junction bases outside the gene matches: 7. Germline V gives CDR1 LNHNV, CDR2 YYDKDF (reference sequence). CDR3 sequence reads: CATSRDGTGFGPLHF. The DNA of the CDR3 is TGTGCCACCAGCAGAGACGGGACAGGGTTTGGTCCCCTCCACTTT.